These T cell receptor beta chains were read from a single sample in a study of blood T cell repertoires in COVID-19. The repertoire was sequenced with immunoSEQ multiplex PCR; TCRdb's copy has only in-frame clones and lacks some. The repertoire holds under 200,000 clones, with under 90% as singletons. Input material: PBMCs or T cells enriched from blood (not recorded which). The receptors shown here come from a man aged 50-59 years who had recovered from COVID-19. The CDR3 runs from the conserved cysteine through the conserved F or W. The order of the fields is V gene, J gene, CDR3 protein.

TRBV29-1	TRBJ1-5	CTDRQGASQPQHF
TRBV7-2	TRBJ2-6	CASSLAMRSGANVLTF
TRBV6-4	TRBJ2-1	CASSVGTAYNEQFF
TRBV5-4	TRBJ1-2	CASRFTGGAGYTF
TRBV7-8	TRBJ2-1	CASSSRGSSGGYNEQFF
TRBV24-1	TRBJ1-5	CATSDRYSNQPQHF
TRBV28	TRBJ1-5	CASLYLLRDRQGWANSNQPQHF
TRBV5-1	TRBJ2-2	CASSPEFSGGELFF
TRBV10-2	TRBJ1-5	CASRPQGGYQPQHF
TRBV3-1/TRBV3-2	TRBJ2-3	CASSHGGGETDTQYF
TRBV12-3/TRBV12-4	TRBJ2-2	CASSYPGELFF
TRBV7-9	TRBJ1-4	CASSLGTDEKLFF
TRBV5-8	TRBJ2-4	CASSPWATGLEAKNIQYF
TRBV7-6	TRBJ2-7	CASSLASGGLYEQYF
TRBV10-1	TRBJ2-7	CASRQGQGRVDEQYF
TRBV2	TRBJ1-6	CASRADRVTPLHF
TRBV29-1	TRBJ2-7	CSVRKTGGSYEQYF
TRBV5-1	TRBJ1-4	CASSLGVGGSTNEKLFF
TRBV19	TRBJ1-2	CASSIGYYGTNYGYTF
TRBV6-5	TRBJ2-1	CASSYLAGITYNEQFF
TRBV28	TRBJ2-2	CARGRQQLKGQGRTGELFF
TRBV20-1	TRBJ2-7	CSASDSGGPPYEQYF
TRBV20-1	TRBJ2-7	CSATGAYEQYF
TRBV18	TRBJ1-1	CASSPLHRAEAFF
TRBV6-5	TRBJ1-5	CASSYGRGGSNQPQHF
TRBV11-2	TRBJ2-7	CASSFPPPGLAYEQYF